These T cell receptor beta chains were read from a single sample in a study of blood T cell repertoires in COVID-19. Clones were sequenced by immunoSEQ multiplex PCR, and TCRdb holds only the in-frame ones, with some missing. The table records about half a million clones, nearly 90% of them present only once. Sequencing used peripheral blood. These receptors all come from a young man with COVID-19, enrolled during active disease. Each CDR3 is given with its conserved first and last residue. D genes are given only for firm matches. Part of the rows lack a size; the others show once, few, many or a class for expanded clones.

CDR3nt,CDR3aa,v_gene,j_gene,d_gene,abundance
TGTGCCAGCAGCTTAACTACAGGTTTATTAGATACGCAGTATTTT,CASSLTTGLLDTQYF,TRBV7-9,TRBJ2-3,.,.
TGCGCCAGCAGTGAGTCCAGGGCCTCTGAGACCCAGTACTTC,CASSESRASETQYF,TRBV10-2,TRBJ2-5,.,.
TGCGCCAGCAGGCAGGGTACCCCGGCGGCAGATACGCAGTATTTT,CASRQGTPAADTQYF,TRBV10-2,TRBJ2-3,.,few
TGCGCCAGCAGCTTGGCCCGGACAGGGGGCACTGAAGCTTTCTTT,CASSLARTGGTEAFF,TRBV5-1,TRBJ1-1,TRBD1,.
TGTGCCAGCAGCTTAGTCCCAGGGGGGAATTCACCCCTCCACTTT,CASSLVPGGNSPLHF,TRBV11-2,TRBJ1-6,TRBD1,.
TGTGCCAGCAGCTTAGGTCGCAGGGGGGATTCACCCCTCCACTTT,CASSLGRRGDSPLHF,TRBV5-4,TRBJ1-6,TRBD1,.
TGTGCCAGCACCCCGCTAGCGGGGGACTACAATGAGCAGTTCTTC,CASTPLAGDYNEQFF,TRBV6-5,TRBJ2-1,TRBD2,.
TGCGCCAGCAGCTTATCCGGGTCCCGGGGGGAAAAACTGTTTTTT,CASSLSGSRGEKLFF,TRBV5-1,TRBJ1-4,.,.
TGTGCCAGCAGCTCCACGAGGGCCGGGGAGCTGTTTTTT,CASSSTRAGELFF,TRBV7-3,TRBJ2-2,.,once
TGTGCCAGCAGCGTAGGAAAACCGGGAATCGGGGAGCTGTTTTTT,CASSVGKPGIGELFF,TRBV9,TRBJ2-2,.,.
TGCGCCAGCGCCTCGGGGGGACTAGCGGATTACAATGAGCAGTTCTTC,CASASGGLADYNEQFF,TRBV10-2,TRBJ2-1,TRBD2,once
TGTGCCAGCAGCCGATCGGGGGCCTACAATGAGCAGTTCTTC,CASSRSGAYNEQFF,TRBV3-1/TRBV3-2,TRBJ2-1,.,.